This TCR beta chain was recovered during a study of T cell responses to AZD1222 COVID-19 vaccine. Across the study: Combined were second doses at about 4 or about 12 weeks.

Germline CDR1 and CDR2: SNHLY and FYNNEI. V lost 6 bases to trimming and J lost 4 bases; unmatched junction nucleotides: 9. The CDR3 loop spans 15 amino acids. Whole-study findings and limits: The peak T cell response came first, and repertoires were sampled only after it. Dominant CD4 TCR responses targeted spike regions 160-218 and 743-854. Per reports, nearly half of all spike-specific TCRs target regions that are unmutated in variants.

Notes on this clone: Its antigen is still unknown.

Libraries were prepared by immunoSEQ multiplex PCR; TCRdb keeps only in-frame clonotypes and omits some of them. The table shows roughly 120,000 clones, with roughly 88% occurring only once. This TCR came from an adult in good health. The chain couples TRBV2 to TRBJ1-1; 9 bases fit TRBD1. The starting material was peripheral blood, obtained on day 0 of AZD1222 vaccination. This chain's CDR3 is CASRRDRGRGTEAFF. For the CDR3, the DNA is TGTGCCAGCAGACGAGACAGGGGGAGGGGCACTGAAGCTTTCTTT.